The 2 T cell receptor beta chains listed next were all sequenced from one sample in a study of T cell clusters in autoimmune cytopenias. One tube held mixed TRB-A and TRB-B primer pools for touch-down PCR. TCRdb re-called the multiplex PCR reads; one entry per CDR3 protein, DNA not given. Recorded here are fewer than 3,500 distinct CDR3 sequences; the top ten clones represent approximately 3.5%. TRB was amplified from approximately 250 ng of peripheral blood genomic DNA per sample. The source material was peripheral blood. The receptors derive from a human donor with an autoimmune cytopenia or autoimmune hepatitis (not recorded which).

Its frequency marks this clonotype as medium-sized (0.01 to 0.1%). V and J are TRBV19 and TRBJ1-6; there is no DNA to check the TCRdb D call of TRBD1. Germline loops: CDR1 LNHDA, CDR2 SQIVND (reference sequence). This CDR3 region has 17 residues. Here the CDR3 reads CASSITPRTSYNSPLHF.

The chain is built from TRBV14 and TRBJ2-1; the D gene TCRdb calls, TRBD2, cannot be checked with no DNA. This CDR3 has 17 amino acids. Germline loops: CDR1 SGHDN, CDR2 FVKESK. The CDR3 sequence is CASSQEVGSGTYNEQFF.